The 26 T cell receptor beta chains below come from one sample, sequenced in a study of shared clonotypes between healthy human individuals (dated by TCRdb to the early 2020s). The library relied on the immunoSEQ multiplex PCR assay. What TCRdb holds here is the immuneACCESS table cut down to in-frame rearrangements. Part of the clones is not present; checked against another copy, under half of the missing clones reflect an unresolved V gene, and the others are unexplained. This sample is represented by about 2.2 million clones; about 94% of them were singletons. Clones ranked in the top ten supply about 1.7% of the sample. CD8 naive samples were obtained by positive selection for CCR7 among CD45RO-negative cells, yielding a CD45RA+CCR7+ population from which TemRA cells were excluded. Sequenced sample: naive CD8+ T cells from PBMCs. Explained via the paper, the cell subset or site label denotes: CD45RA+CCR7+. These receptors came from a man younger than 30 in good health. Some clones in this sample may be carry-over from other donors' samples.

This chain connects TRBV4-1 to TRBJ1-1, with 7 nucleotides matching TRBD1. The CDR3 length is 17 residues. V lost 2 bases to trimming and J lost 5 bases; unmatched junction nucleotides: 14. Germline V gene data show CDR1 as MGHRA and CDR2 as YSYEKL. The CDR3 nucleotides are TGCGCCAGCAGCCAACAGATGGGGGGCAGGGGGTATACTGAAGCTTTCTTT. It specifies CASSQQMGGRGYTEAFF.

The chain links TRBV13 to TRBJ2-7; D assignment may be TRBD1 or TRBD2 (5 bases each). This CDR3 has 16 residues. The ends were cut back, 0 bases at V and 5 bases at J, with 17 bases in the middle. Germline V gene sequence: CDR1 PRHDT, CDR2 FYEKMQ (reference sequence). The DNA for the CDR3 is TGTGCCAGCAGCTTAGGCAGGGCACTAGATATGGACGAGCAGTACTTC. Its protein is CASSLGRALDMDEQYF.

The chain recombines TRBV27 with TRBJ2-7; 9 bases map to TRBD1. Trimming removed 6 bases from V and 4 bases from J; junction bases left unmatched: 10. CDR3 length equals 15 residues. Germline V CDR1 and CDR2: MNHEY, SMNVEV (reference sequence). Written as DNA, the CDR3 is TGTGCCAGCAGAGACCGGGACAGGGTAGGTTACGAGCAGTACTTC. Translating gives CASRDRDRVGYEQYF.

The chain combines TRBV7-7 with TRBJ2-3; TRBD2 matches 7 bases. This CDR3 region has 16 residues. The germline gives CDR1 SSHAT, CDR2 FNYEAQ (reference sequence). V lost 1 base, J lost 6 bases, and 10 bases stayed unmatched. The CDR3 here is CASSLGVGGPGDTQYF. In nucleotides, the CDR3 is TGTGCCAGCAGCTTAGGTGTGGGAGGGCCGGGGGATACGCAGTATTTT.

The CDR3, as DNA: TGTGCCACCAGCAGAGGAGCGGGAGGGCATTACGAGCAGTACTTC. Protein sequence: CATSRGAGGHYEQYF. The chain recombines TRBV15 with TRBJ2-7, with 10 bases identical to TRBD2. The CDR3 extends over 15 amino acids. Per germline, CDR1 LNHNV and CDR2 YYDKDF (reference sequence). J was trimmed by 4 bases and V by 1 base; bases with no gene match: 4.

The CDR3 loop reads CASSSMAGELFF. The CDR3 nucleotides are TGTGCCAGCAGCTCGATGGCCGGGGAGCTGTTTTTT. The rearrangement uses TRBV9 and TRBJ2-2; D ambiguous. Germline loops: CDR1 SGDLS, CDR2 YYNGEE. The V end was cut by 4 bases, the J end by 6 bases, with 7 bases between. The CDR3 is 12 amino acids.

This chain connects TRBV5-8 to TRBJ1-2; 7 bases fit TRBD1. V lost 1 base to trimming and J lost 3 bases; unmatched junction nucleotides: 9. This CDR3 is 16 amino acids long. Looked up from germline, CDR1 is SGHTS and CDR2 is YDEGEE. CDR3 DNA: TGTGCCAGCAGCTTGAGTATTGTCGGGACAGACTATGGCTACACCTTC. Protein product: CASSLSIVGTDYGYTF.

This rearrangement joins TRBV27 to TRBJ2-7, with D hard to call. This CDR3 region has 11 residues. Germline assignment: CDR1 MNHEY and CDR2 SMNVEV (reference sequence). V dropped 8 bases and J dropped 2 bases, with 7 bases sitting between them. The CDR3 protein is CASGSPYEQYF. For the CDR3, the DNA is TGTGCCAGCGGTTCTCCCTACGAGCAGTACTTC.

This sequence joins TRBV6-5 and TRBJ2-7; D is perhaps TRBD1 (6 bases). Per the germline V gene, CDR1 is MNHEY and CDR2 is SVGAGI. This CDR3 comprises 11 residues. V lost 7 bases to trimming and J lost 12 bases, with 16 bases between them. CDR3 in amino acids: CASTFQGQPYF. The CDR3 nucleotides read TGTGCCAGCACCTTCCAAGGACAGCCGTACTTC.

V gene TRBV5-1 combines with J gene TRBJ2-1; tentative D call: TRBD1 (8 bases). V was cut by 1 base and J by 6 bases, with 14 bases left in between. CDR1 SGHRS and CDR2 YFSETQ come from the germline V gene. CDR3 length: 15 residues. CDR3 sequence (DNA): TGCGCCAGCAGCTTGAGGGAGGGACAGGTCAATGAGCAGTTCTTC. This codes for CASSLREGQVNEQFF.

This chain joins TRBV4-1 and TRBJ2-7; 11 nucleotides match TRBD2. Per germline, CDR1 MGHRA and CDR2 YSYEKL. Losses at the gene ends were 0 bases for V and 3 bases for J; bases not matched to a gene: 4. This CDR3 spans 16 amino acids. CDR3 amino acids: CASSQDITSGSYEQYF. As DNA, the CDR3 is TGCGCCAGCAGCCAAGATATAACTAGCGGGAGCTACGAGCAGTACTTC.

This chain connects TRBV28 to TRBJ2-7, with D possibly being TRBD1 (5 bases). CDR1 and CDR2 from the germline V gene are MDHEN and SYDVKM. The CDR3 is 14 amino acids. The ends were cut back, 1 base at V and 2 bases at J, with 9 bases in the middle. CDR3 DNA: TGTGCCAGCAGTTTATACAGGATTGCCTACGAGCAGTACTTC. This encodes CASSLYRIAYEQYF.

This chain links TRBV27 with TRBJ2-5; maybe TRBD2 (5 bases). The CDR3 has 13 residues. With 6 bases removed from V and 2 bases from J, the gap between germline ends came to 10 bases. The V gene's germline CDR1 is MNHEY and CDR2 SMNVEV (reference sequence). CDR3 sequence reads: CASRSSGQETQYF. In DNA, the CDR3 is TGTGCCAGCAGGTCCTCGGGGCAAGAGACCCAGTACTTC.

V and J are TRBV9 and TRBJ1-1; no clear D. V was trimmed by 0 bases and J by 5 bases, leaving 11 bases between them. CDR3 length equals 14 residues. CDR1 SGDLS and CDR2 YYNGEE come from the germline V gene. The CDR3 DNA follows: TGTGCCAGCAGCGTAGGCTCCAAGAGGACTGAAGCTTTCTTT. This codes for CASSVGSKRTEAFF.

The V call is TRBV7-9, the J call TRBJ2-4, with D uncertain. V gave up 1 base and J gave up 0 bases, with 7 bases separating them. Germline CDR1 SEHNR, CDR2 FQNEAQ (reference sequence). The CDR3 loop spans 15 amino acids. The chain's CDR3 is CASSLVLTAKNIQYF. The CDR3 nucleotides are TGTGCCAGCAGCTTAGTACTGACAGCCAAAAACATTCAGTACTTC.

The gene calls are TRBV19 and TRBJ2-1; 7 bases map to TRBD2. The V and J ends lost 7 bases and 6 bases, in that order; junction bases with no gene match: 9. The V gene's germline CDR1 is LNHDA and CDR2 SQIVND (reference sequence). The CDR3 contains 14 residues. CDR3: CASTGRSGINEQFF. CDR3 DNA: TGTGCCAGTACCGGGCGGAGCGGGATCAATGAGCAGTTCTTC. Supplemented by reference TRBV19 and TRBJ2-1, the full variable domain reads DGGITQSPKYLFRKEGQNVTLSCEQNLNHDAMYWYRQDPGQGLRLIYYSQIVNDFQKGDIAEGYSVSREKKESFPLTVTSAQKNPTAFYLCASTGRSGINEQFFGPGTRLTVL.

Worth noting for this clone: The sample contains more than one DNA sequence encoding this CDR3. The chain has TRBV5-1 and TRBJ1-1; no reliable D call. The CDR3 runs 12 residues. Germline V gene data show CDR1 as SGHRS and CDR2 as YFSETQ. V gave up 0 bases and J gave up 4 bases, with 4 bases separating them. Written as DNA, the CDR3 is TGCGCCAGCAGCTTGGGGTCCACTGAAGCTTTCTTT. Its protein is CASSLGSTEAFF.

This clone was found once. The rearrangement uses TRBV9 and TRBJ2-2; tentative D call: TRBD2 (5 bases). This CDR3 contains 15 residues. In germline, CDR1 is SGDLS, CDR2 YYNGEE. With 4 bases removed from V and 4 bases from J, the gap between germline ends came to 14 bases. CDR3 nucleotides: TGTGCCAGCAGCACTCACACTAGTATCACCGGGGAGCTGTTTTTT. This translates into CASSTHTSITGELFF.

The rearrangement links TRBV28 to TRBJ2-7; 7 bases match TRBD1. Germline CDR1 reads MDHEN; CDR2 reads SYDVKM. The CDR3 has 14 amino acids. V was pared by 5 bases and J by 7 bases, with 11 bases of the junction left unmatched. This chain's CDR3 is CASSQQGSVLEQYF. In nucleotides, the CDR3 is TGTGCCAGCAGTCAACAGGGGAGTGTACTAGAGCAGTACTTC. The full variable domain, in which reference TRBV28 and TRBJ2-7 provide the parts outside the CDR3, is DVKVTQSSRYLVKRTGEKVFLECVQDMDHENMFWYRQDPGLGLRLIYFSYDVKMKEKGDIPEGYSVSREKKERFSLILESASTNQTSMYLCASSQQGSVLEQYFGPGTRLTVT.

The chain carries TRBV13 and TRBJ2-1; possible D gene TRBD1, 6 bases. The V end lost 5 bases, the J end lost 6 bases, and 11 bases lay between the germline ends. CDR3 length: 13 amino acids. Germline V lookup: CDR1 PRHDT, CDR2 FYEKMQ (reference sequence). In nucleotides, the CDR3 is TGTGCCAGCAGCCGGGACATAGTCAATGAGCAGTTCTTC. This codes for CASSRDIVNEQFF.

This clone has a single count. This rearrangement joins TRBV6-1 to TRBJ2-7; the D is unclear. CDR1 is MNHNS and CDR2 is SASEGT in the germline V gene. CDR3 length equals 14 residues. Between the trimmed V and J ends, which lost 2 bases and 0 bases, there was a span of 8 bases. Written as DNA, the CDR3 is TGTGCCAGCAGTGAATTTCACATCTCCTACGAGCAGTACTTC. Protein product: CASSEFHISYEQYF.

V is TRBV9 and J is TRBJ2-1; no reliable D call. CDR1 SGDLS and CDR2 YYNGEE come from the germline V gene. V was clipped by 2 bases and J by 0 bases, with 9 bases between them. CDR3 size: 15 residues. CDR3 sequence: CASSVELSSYNEQFF. CDR3 DNA: TGTGCCAGCAGCGTGGAACTTAGCTCCTACAATGAGCAGTTCTTC.

J is TRBJ2-5 and V is TRBV10-3; possibly TRBD2 for D (5 bases). Between the trimmed V and J ends, which lost 3 bases and 2 bases, there was a span of 13 bases. The CDR3 sequence is 15 residues long. Germline V gene data show CDR1 as ENHRY and CDR2 as SYGVKD. The CDR3 here is CAISERAVDQETQYF. The CDR3 DNA reads as TGTGCCATCAGTGAACGAGCGGTTGATCAAGAGACCCAGTACTTC.

This clone came up once. This chain connects TRBV6-5 to TRBJ2-1, with D possibly being TRBD2 (6 bases). V was pared by 5 bases and J by 6 bases, with 17 bases between. This CDR3 comprises 15 residues. From germline, CDR1 is MNHEY and CDR2 SVGAGI. The CDR3 sequence: CASSPGVLRFNEQFF. The CDR3 nucleotides read TGTGCCAGCAGTCCGGGGGTTCTCCGGTTCAATGAGCAGTTCTTC.

The chain has TRBV7-6 and TRBJ2-7; D gene ambiguous. Trimming removed 4 bases from V and 3 bases from J, with 10 bases in between. Germline V lookup: CDR1 SGHVS, CDR2 FNYEAQ. The CDR3 length is 13 residues. The CDR3 region is CASSSPGDYEQYF. The CDR3 DNA is TGTGCCAGCAGCTCCCCAGGAGACTACGAGCAGTACTTC. The full variable domain, rest sourced from reference TRBV7-6 and TRBJ2-7, is GAGVSQSPRYKVTKRGQDVALRCDPISGHVSLYWYRQALGQGPEFLTYFNYEAQQDKSGLPNDRFSAERPEGSISTLTIQRTEQRDSAMYRCASSSPGDYEQYFGPGTRLTVT.

This chain links TRBV5-8 with TRBJ2-7, with a tentative D call TRBD1 (5 bases). The CDR3 length is 11 residues. Germline-derived CDR1 and CDR2 are SGHTS and YDEGEE. With 5 bases removed from V and 5 bases from J, the gap between germline ends came to 8 bases. CDR3 in DNA: TGTGCCAGCAGAATGGACAACGAGCAGTACTTC. Translated, it gives CASRMDNEQYF.